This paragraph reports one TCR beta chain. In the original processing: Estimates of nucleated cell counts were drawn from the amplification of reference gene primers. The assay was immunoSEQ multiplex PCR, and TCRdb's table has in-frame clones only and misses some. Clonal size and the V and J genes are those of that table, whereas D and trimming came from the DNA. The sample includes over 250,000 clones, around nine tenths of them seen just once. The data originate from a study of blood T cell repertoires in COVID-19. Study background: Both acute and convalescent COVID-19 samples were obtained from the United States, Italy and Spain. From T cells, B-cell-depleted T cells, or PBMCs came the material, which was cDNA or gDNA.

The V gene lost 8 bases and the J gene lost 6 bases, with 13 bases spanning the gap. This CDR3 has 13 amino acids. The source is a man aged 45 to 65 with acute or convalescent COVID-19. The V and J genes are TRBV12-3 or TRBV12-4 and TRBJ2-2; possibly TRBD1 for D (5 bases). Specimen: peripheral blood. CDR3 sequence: CASGAGFPGELFF. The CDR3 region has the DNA TGTGCCAGCGGGGCAGGGTTCCCCGGGGAGCTGTTTTTT.